This T cell receptor (beta chain) was observed in a study of vaccination and CD4 T cells after COVID-19. The wider study: The convalescents included six males and four females, and among them two were Hispanic while seven were Caucasian. Sampling after COVID took place at a median of around 91 days (range 35 to 161) following diagnosis.

Sequence data for DNA of cultured CD4+ T cells were generated by the Oncomine TCR Beta short-read assay. Investigators obtained genomic DNA by extraction from cultured CD4+ T cells. TCRdb itself ran the PCR reads through MiXCR, one entry per CDR3 protein. The table includes 12,000 or so distinct CDR3 sequences, approximately 79% detected once. Treatment reported: approximately 9-day PBMC culture with coronavirus spike peptide pools or control peptides (ViraFEST assay). Following expansion of antigen-specific T cells with peptide pools, ViraFEST then sequenced TCRs. V shed 5 bases and J shed 0 bases, with 15 bases lying between them. Germline assignment: CDR1 GTSNPN and CDR2 SVGIG (reference sequence). This CDR3 contains 15 residues. With respect to this clonotype: Its antigen is as yet unknown.

The chain combines TRBV30 with TRBJ2-3; D is ambiguous. Sequencing input: CD4+ T cells from blood, cultured in vitro. This TCR came from a human donor who had recovered from COVID-19. CDR3 loop: CAWAGWESSTDTQYF. The CDR3 bases are TGTGCCTGGGCCGGTTGGGAATCTAGCACAGATACGCAGTATTTT.